This record concerns one TCR beta chain sequence. Its antigen is still unknown. Primers: 60 Vbeta forward and 13 Jbeta reverse. Sequencing used immunoSEQ multiplex PCR; TCRdb keeps in-frame clones, though not all of them. The sample shows 150,000 to 200,000 clones, more than 70% of them seen only once. Trimming cost V 8 bases and J 5 bases; bases outside gene matches: 8. The CDR3 has 13 residues. Per the germline V gene, CDR1 is KGHSH and CDR2 is LQKENI. These data come from a study of cytomegalovirus exposure and HLA in healthy donors. Study-wide results and limits: In a later analysis, V- and J-gene trimming of beta chains associated with a DCLRE1C missense variant, replicated independently.

V gene TRBV18 combines with J gene TRBJ1-1, with TRBD1 matching over 7 bases. Sequenced material: PBMCs. This sequence originates from a male donor in good health and CMV-seronegative. In DNA, the CDR3 is TGTGCCAGCGGGAGGACAGGCGGGACTGAAGCTTTCTTT. Translating gives CASGRTGGTEAFF.